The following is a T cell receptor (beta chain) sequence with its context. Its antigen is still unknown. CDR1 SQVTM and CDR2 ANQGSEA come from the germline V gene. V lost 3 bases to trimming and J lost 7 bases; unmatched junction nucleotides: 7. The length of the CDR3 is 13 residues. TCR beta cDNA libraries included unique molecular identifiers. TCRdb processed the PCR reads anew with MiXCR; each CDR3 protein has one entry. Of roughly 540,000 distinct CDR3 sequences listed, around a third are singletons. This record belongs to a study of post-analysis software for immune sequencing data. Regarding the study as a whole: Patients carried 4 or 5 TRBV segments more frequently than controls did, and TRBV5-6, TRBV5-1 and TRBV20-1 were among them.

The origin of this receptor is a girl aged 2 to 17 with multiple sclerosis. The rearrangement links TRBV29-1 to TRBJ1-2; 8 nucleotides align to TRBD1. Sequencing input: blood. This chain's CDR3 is CSVDQGQGAGYTF. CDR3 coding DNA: TGCAGCGTTGATCAGGGGCAGGGGGCTGGCTACACCTTC.